This passage covers 30 T cell receptor beta chains from one sample sequenced in a study of regulatory T cells in long-lasting Graves disease. Combining iRepertoire HTBI primers with Arm-PCR of CDR3 regions, the authors built TCR beta libraries. TCRdb re-analysed the multiplex PCR reads in MiXCR, keeping a single row per CDR3 protein. Of 600,000 to 650,000 distinct CDR3 sequences detected, roughly 15% appear once; the ten largest clones hold around 18%. This sample's time point: newly diagnosed GD, antithyroid drugs for less than 3 months. After RNA was extracted from PBMCs, the TCR library was made from it. The same data also contributed to another study, on T cells in Graves' hyperthyroidism and ophthalmopathy.

Sample: peripheral blood mononuclear cells (PBMCs), taken at new diagnosis, from a patient treated with antithyroid drugs. The receptors stem from a woman in her twenties or thirties with Graves disease.

Note on this clonotype: A much larger clone lies one base from this, so it may be a read error. The rearrangement links TRBV11-2 to TRBJ2-7, with TRBD2 matching over 8 bases. This CDR3 has 13 amino acids. Germline CDR1 reads SGHAT; CDR2 reads FQNNGV. CDR3 sequence reads: CASSRIAGIERYF. The CDR3 DNA is TGTGCCAGCAGCCGGATAGCGGGAATCGAGCGGTACTTC.

This clonotype has just a few counts. The genes are TRBV6-1 and TRBJ1-4; unclear D gene. The CDR3 sequence is 14 residues long. CDR1 and CDR2 (germline): MNHNS, SASEGT. V shed 7 bases and J shed 7 bases, with 16 bases lying between them. Here the CDR3 reads CASNGRASGEKLFF. In DNA form, the CDR3 reads TGTGCCAGCAACGGACGGGCGAGTGGTGAAAAACTGTTTTTT.

This clonotype was picked up a small number of times. This sequence joins TRBV18 and TRBJ2-7, with 7 nucleotides matching TRBD2. The CDR3 has 13 residues. Germline V gives CDR1 KGHSH, CDR2 LQKENI. Trimming removed 2 bases from V and 12 bases from J; junction bases left unmatched: 10. The CDR3 spells CASSPNQNSGWYF. DNA for the CDR3: TGTGCCAGCTCACCAAATCAGAATAGCGGGTGGTACTTC.

This clonotype was counted ten times or more. CDR3 sequence (DNA): TGTGCCAGCAGGACTAGCGGGAGTGACGAGCAGTACTTC. Translated: CASRTSGSDEQYF. This rearrangement joins TRBV6-1 to TRBJ2-7, with 12 bases lining up with TRBD2. The CDR3 covers 13 residues. J lost 5 bases, V lost 6 bases, and 2 bases had no gene match. Germline V gene lookup returns CDR1 MNHNS and CDR2 SASEGT.

There are many counts of this clonotype. This sequence joins TRBV20-1 and TRBJ2-7; 7 nucleotides match TRBD2. Germline V lookup: CDR1 DFQATT, CDR2 SNEGSKA (reference sequence). V shed 1 base and J 4 bases; nucleotides not matched to a gene: 4. The CDR3 has 13 amino acids. The CDR3 nucleotides are TGCAGTGCTAGAGTTGGTAGCGGGTACGAGCAGTACTTC. It encodes CSARVGSGYEQYF.

There are many counts of this clonotype. The CDR3 loop reads CASSETGTGVYGYTF. The CDR3 bases are TGTGCCAGCAGTGAGACCGGGACAGGGGTCTATGGCTACACCTTC. The chain uses TRBV6-1 and TRBJ1-2, with 10 bases lining up with TRBD1. Trimming took 3 bases from V and 4 from J; bases not matched to a gene: 5. The CDR3 contains 15 residues. The germline V gene has CDR1 MNHNS and CDR2 SASEGT.

Ten or more counts support this clonotype. This sequence joins TRBV12-3 or TRBV12-4 and TRBJ1-6, with 12 nucleotides matching TRBD1. The CDR3 spans 18 residues. V shed 1 base and J 5 bases; nucleotides not matched to a gene: 6. The chain's CDR3 is CASSLVGQGAPDNSPLHF. The CDR3 DNA is TGTGCCAGCAGTTTAGTGGGACAGGGGGCGCCTGATAATTCACCCCTCCACTTT.

This clonotype was seen at least ten times. The chain is built from TRBV28 and TRBJ2-1; the D call may be TRBD1 or TRBD2 (5 bases each). Trimming removed 10 bases at V and 4 bases at J, with 14 bases between. CDR1 and CDR2 from the germline V gene are MDHEN and SYDVKM. The CDR3 is made up of 13 amino acids. The DNA of the CDR3 is TGTGCCACTCGCGAGGGACGATACAATGAGCAGTTCTTC. Translation gives CATREGRYNEQFF.

Many counts were recorded for this clonotype. The CDR3 nucleotides are TGCAGCGTGGCACAGACTAGCGGGAGCTACGAGCAGTACTTC. Its protein is CSVAQTSGSYEQYF. The gene calls are TRBV29-1 and TRBJ2-7, with 12 bases lining up with TRBD2. V lost 6 bases, J lost 3 bases, and 6 bases stayed unmatched. CDR1 is SQVTM and CDR2 is ANQGSEA in the germline V gene. CDR3 length: 14 residues.

This clonotype has at least ten counts. The V gene is TRBV28, the J gene TRBJ1-1; no clear D gene. This CDR3 region has 14 residues. Trimming stripped 7 bases from V and 4 bases from J, with 16 bases between. Germline V gene lookup returns CDR1 MDHEN and CDR2 SYDVKM. The CDR3 coding sequence is TGTGCCAGCACCCTGGCCAGGTTGAGCACTGAAGCTTTCTTT. Translating gives CASTLARLSTEAFF. The full variable domain, its missing parts supplied by reference TRBV28 and TRBJ1-1, is DVKVTQSSRYLVKRTGEKVFLECVQDMDHENMFWYRQDPGLGLRLIYFSYDVKMKEKGDIPEGYSVSREKKERFSLILESASTNQTSMYLCASTLARLSTEAFFGQGTRLTVV.

A few counts support this clonotype. The chain couples TRBV10-2 to TRBJ2-1; 10 nucleotides match TRBD1. Germline V gene lookup returns CDR1 WSHSY and CDR2 SAAADI. V was pared by 8 bases and J by 6 bases, with 4 bases of the junction left unmatched. CDR3 length equals 13 residues. The CDR3, as DNA: TGCGCCAGCCGGGACAGGGGCCCCAATGAGCAGTTCTTC. Amino acids: CASRDRGPNEQFF.

The chain carries TRBV6-5 and TRBJ1-6, with D unclear. The germline V gene has CDR1 MNHEY and CDR2 SVGAGI. V was clipped by 6 bases and J by 7 bases, with 13 bases between them. The CDR3 length is 14 residues. CDR3: CASSYPHINSPLHF. Written as DNA, the CDR3 is TGTGCCAGCAGCTACCCCCACATCAATTCACCCCTCCACTTT.

This clonotype was seen only a few times. The rearrangement uses TRBV3-1 and TRBJ1-2, with unresolved D. CDR3 length: 15 amino acids. V lost 0 bases, J lost 8 bases, and 16 bases lay in between. The germline gives CDR1 LGHDT, CDR2 YNNKEL (reference sequence). CDR3 region: CASSQDFGQVRGYTF. As DNA, the CDR3 is TGTGCCAGCAGCCAAGATTTTGGCCAGGTTAGGGGCTACACCTTC.

This clonotype was detected a few times. Here the CDR3 DNA reads TGTGCCAGCGGCGTAGCGGGAAGCTACGAGCAGTACTTC. Protein: CASGVAGSYEQYF. The chain uses TRBV2 and TRBJ2-7, with 8 bases lining up with TRBD2. The V and J ends lost 8 bases and 3 bases, in that order; junction bases with no gene match: 6. The germline gives CDR1 SNHLY, CDR2 FYNNEI. The CDR3 has 13 residues.

This clonotype was detected many times. The chain links TRBV28 to TRBJ1-1, with D tentatively TRBD1 (6 bases). Trimming left V 7 bases short and J 8 bases short, with 20 bases between. The CDR3 covers 14 residues. CDR1 is MDHEN and CDR2 is SYDVKM in the germline V gene. CDR3 coding DNA: TGTGCCAGCACCTCCCCCCCGACAGGTCGAGAAGCTTTCTTT. It encodes CASTSPPTGREAFF.

The chain joins TRBV28 to TRBJ2-5; 15 bases align to TRBD2. The CDR3 length is 17 residues. Germline CDR1 is MDHEN and CDR2 is SYDVKM. The V gene end was trimmed by 6 bases and the J gene end by 5 bases; junction bases not matched to a gene: 10. The DNA for the CDR3 is TGTGCCAGCAGCACCTGGACTAGCGGGAGGGCCTGGGAGACCCAGTACTTC. Its translation: CASSTWTSGRAWETQYF.

Notes on this clonotype: One end of the junction varies from germline; a read error may be responsible. The CDR3 DNA is TGTGCCTGCAGAGCGACTGGCACAGATACGCAGTATTTT. Its protein product is CACRATGTDTQYF. The V gene is TRBV2, the J gene TRBJ2-3; D unclear. Germline V gives CDR1 SNHLY, CDR2 FYNNEI. The CDR3 runs 13 residues.

There are a few counts of this clonotype. V and J are TRBV5-8 and TRBJ1-2; TRBD1 aligns across 7 bases. CDR3 size: 15 residues. The V segment lost 3 bases and the J segment 4 bases; nucleotides outside the gene matches: 9. The V gene's germline CDR1 is SGHTS and CDR2 YDEGEE. The CDR3 protein is CASSWYRGGGYGYTF. CDR3 DNA: TGTGCCAGCAGCTGGTACAGGGGCGGTGGCTATGGCTACACCTTC.

This clonotype was detected ten times or more. V gene TRBV28 combines with J gene TRBJ2-7; no reliable D call. CDR3 length: 12 amino acids. Trimming removed 6 bases at V and 4 bases at J, with 10 bases between. Germline V gene lookup returns CDR1 MDHEN and CDR2 SYDVKM. Here the CDR3 reads CASSSYPYEQYF. The DNA of the CDR3 is TGTGCCAGCAGCTCATACCCTTACGAGCAGTACTTC.

This clonotype showed up many times. The rearrangement links TRBV20-1 to TRBJ2-7; 7 bases match TRBD2. Germline CDR1 is DFQATT and CDR2 is SNEGSKA (reference sequence). The CDR3 spans 13 residues. Unmatched junction bases numbered 4, after V lost 0 bases and J lost 5 bases. This chain's CDR3 is CSAREASGNEQYF. CDR3 in DNA: TGCAGTGCTAGAGAGGCGAGCGGGAACGAGCAGTACTTC.

This clonotype occurred a few times. The chain couples TRBV15 to TRBJ2-7, with unresolved D. V was cut by 1 base and J by 5 bases, with 6 bases left in between. Germline values: CDR1 LNHNV, CDR2 YYDKDF (reference sequence). There are 12 residues in the CDR3. The CDR3 is CATSRVGHEQYF. The CDR3 nucleotides read TGTGCCACCAGCAGAGTTGGGCACGAGCAGTACTTC.

In this sample, this clonotype turned up many times. The V and J genes are TRBV28 and TRBJ1-4; unclear D gene. This CDR3 has 13 residues. V lost 3 bases to trimming and J lost 8 bases, with 10 bases between them. Germline V CDR1 and CDR2: MDHEN, SYDVKM. DNA of the CDR3: TGTGCCAGCAGTTTGGGAGTAGAGGAAAAACTGTTTTTT. Its translation is CASSLGVEEKLFF.

This clonotype was detected only a few times. The chain couples TRBV5-1 to TRBJ2-3; D may be TRBD2 (5 bases). V shed 5 bases and J shed 2 bases, with 9 bases lying between them. This CDR3 is built from 13 residues. Germline CDR1 reads SGHRS; CDR2 reads YFSETQ. DNA for the CDR3: TGCGCCAGCAGGAGACTAATCACAGATACGCAGTATTTT. Amino acids: CASRRLITDTQYF.

The chain uses TRBV6-1 and TRBJ1-1, with a weak D call TRBD1 (6 bases). The CDR3 consists of 13 residues. Trimming removed 6 bases at V and 9 bases at J, with 17 bases between. CDR1 and CDR2 from the germline V gene are MNHNS and SASEGT. Here the CDR3 reads CASRKGTRGKAFF. CDR3 nucleotide sequence: TGTGCCAGCAGGAAGGGGACAAGGGGAAAAGCTTTCTTT.

This clonotype was counted a few times. This CDR3 is CASSQGLREKTGELFF. CDR3 DNA sequence: TGTGCCAGCAGCCAGGGTTTGCGGGAGAAAACCGGGGAGCTGTTTTTT. The J gene is TRBJ2-2, the V gene TRBV3-1; 7 bases are a match to TRBD2. The CDR3 runs to 16 residues. The germline gives CDR1 LGHDT, CDR2 YNNKEL (reference sequence). J gave up 5 bases and V 3 bases, and 9 bases lay outside the gene matches.

Note on this clonotype: A junction end diverges from the germline sequence, so it may reflect a read error. The gene calls are TRBV7-2 and TRBJ1-5; D not resolved. This CDR3 has 13 amino acids. Germline-derived CDR1 and CDR2 are SGHTA and FQGNSA. CDR3 DNA sequence: TGTGCCAGCAGCTTAGTAGTCAATCAGTCCCAGCATTTT. Protein sequence: CASSLVVNQSQHF.

This clonotype showed up many times. The V gene is TRBV25-1, the J gene TRBJ1-2; 9 nucleotides line up with TRBD1. Germline lookup yields CDR1 MGHDK and CDR2 SYGVNS. The CDR3 length is 15 residues. V trimming: 2 bases; J trimming: 7 bases; junction bases outside the gene matches: 8. CDR3 DNA: TGTGCCAGCAGTGAAGGGGAGGGACAGGGTGGTGGCTACACCTTC. Protein sequence: CASSEGEGQGGGYTF.

The chain employs TRBV3-1 and TRBJ2-1, with D uncertain. Trimming removed 1 base from V and 5 bases from J, with 12 bases in between. Germline V gives CDR1 LGHDT, CDR2 YNNKEL (reference sequence). This CDR3 is built from 15 residues. The CDR3 DNA follows: TGTGCCAGCAGCCAAGTGCCCCAGGTCGACAATGAGCAGTTCTTC. It yields the protein CASSQVPQVDNEQFF.

Remarks on this clonotype: A much larger clone lies a single base off, so this may be a read error. CDR3 sequence reads: CSAGQGGTGELFF. In nucleotides, the CDR3 is TGCAGTGCTGGACAGGGCGGGACCGGGGAGCTGTTTTTT. This rearrangement joins TRBV20-1 to TRBJ2-2; 8 positions match TRBD1. The CDR3 extends over 13 amino acids. V lost 5 bases, J lost 5 bases, and 4 bases stayed unmatched. The germline V gene has CDR1 DFQATT and CDR2 SNEGSKA (reference sequence).

This sequence joins TRBV28 and TRBJ1-1, with D possibly being TRBD1 (5 bases). Between the trimmed V and J ends, which lost 2 bases and 6 bases, there was a span of 13 bases. CDR3 size: 14 residues. Germline values: CDR1 MDHEN, CDR2 SYDVKM. CDR3 amino acids: CASSLGAPRPEAFF. The CDR3 region has the DNA TGTGCCAGCAGTTTAGGGGCGCCGCGGCCTGAAGCTTTCTTT.